The entry below describes one T cell receptor beta chain. Its antigen is as yet unknown. These data originate in a study of early T cells in non-severe SARS-CoV-2 infection. Study-wide points: Private and CD4 specificities were missed by VDJdb matching, skewed to anti-spike CD8.

The CDR3 extends over 16 amino acids. TCRdb reanalysed the 5' RACE reads using MiXCR and keeps one entry per CDR3 protein. This repertoire shows approximately 27,000 distinct CDR3 sequences, approximately 5% found once; its top ten account for roughly 5.2%. The clonotype comes from an adult who was a healthcare worker with PCR-confirmed SARS-CoV-2 infection or an uninfected control (not recorded which). What was sequenced was whole blood. This sequence joins TRBV21-1 and TRBJ2-2; TRBD1, the table's D call, lacks a check against the DNA. TRBV21-1 is annotated as a pseudogene. CDR3 region: CASSKERGPNTGELFF. The CDR3 DNA reads as TGTGCCAGCAGCAAAGAGAGGGGCCCGAACACCGGGGAGCTGTTTTTT.